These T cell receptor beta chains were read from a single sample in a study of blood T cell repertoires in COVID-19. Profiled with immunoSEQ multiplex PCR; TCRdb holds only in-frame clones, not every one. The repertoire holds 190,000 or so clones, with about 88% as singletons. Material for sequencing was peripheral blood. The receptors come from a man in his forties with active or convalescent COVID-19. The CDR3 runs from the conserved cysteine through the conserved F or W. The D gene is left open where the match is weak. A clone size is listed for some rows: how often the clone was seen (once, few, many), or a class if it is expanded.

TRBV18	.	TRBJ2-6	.	TGTGCCAGCTCACCTCAGGGCTCTGGGGCCAACGTCCTGACTTTC	CASSPQGSGANVLTF
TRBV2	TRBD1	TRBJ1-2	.	TGTGCCAGCAGTCCAGGGGGCCGGGGCTACACCTTC	CASSPGGRGYTF
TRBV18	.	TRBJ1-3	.	TGTGCCAGCTCACCACCGGGTCAAAGGAGCTCTGGAAACACCATATATTTT	CASSPPGQRSSGNTIYF
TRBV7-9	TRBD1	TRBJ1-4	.	TGTGCCAGCAGCCCGGGACAGGGGGTGGAAAAACTGTTTTTT	CASSPGQGVEKLFF
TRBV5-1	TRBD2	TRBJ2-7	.	TGCGCCAGCAGCTTGGAACTAGCGGGGGGCCTATACGAGCAGTACTTC	CASSLELAGGLYEQYF
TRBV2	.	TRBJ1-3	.	TGTGCCAGCAGTGGATTGGGGAGCTCTGGAAACACCATATATTTT	CASSGLGSSGNTIYF
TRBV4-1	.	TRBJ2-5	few	TGCGCCAGCAGCCAGGCTCCTCTGCAAGAGACCCAGTACTTC	CASSQAPLQETQYF
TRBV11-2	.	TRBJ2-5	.	TGTGCCAGCAGCTTAGTGGTCATGGCAGTAAAAGAGACCCAGTACTTC	CASSLVVMAVKETQYF
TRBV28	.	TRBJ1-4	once	TGTGCCAGCAGTATCTTACAGGGCCAGTGGGAAAAACTGTTTTTT	CASSILQGQWEKLFF
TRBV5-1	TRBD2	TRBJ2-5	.	TGCGCCAGCAGCCTTCAGACTAGCGGGGTGGAGACCCAGTACTTC	CASSLQTSGVETQYF
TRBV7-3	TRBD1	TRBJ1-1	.	TGTGCCAGCAGGTTAGGGGGCTCGAACACTGAAGCTTTCTTT	CASRLGGSNTEAFF
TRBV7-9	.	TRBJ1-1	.	TGTGCCAGCAGCCGTACAGGGTCTGAAGCTTTCTTT	CASSRTGSEAFF
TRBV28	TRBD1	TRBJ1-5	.	TGTGCCAGCAGTTTATCGGACAGGAGAACGAATCAGCCCCAGCATTTT	CASSLSDRRTNQPQHF
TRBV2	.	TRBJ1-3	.	TGTGCCAGCAGCGACAGAGCCTCTGGAAACACCATATATTTT	CASSDRASGNTIYF
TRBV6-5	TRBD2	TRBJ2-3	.	TGTGCCAGCAGGCCGGGACTAGCGAGCACAGATACGCAGTATTTT	CASRPGLASTDTQYF